This record looks at one T cell receptor beta chain sequence and its context. Its ends do not fully match the called genes, so a read error is possible. Co-extracting RNA and DNA was done with roughly 17-34 mg of unsorted bulk tissue as input. CDR3 length equals 14 residues. Germline V gene lookup returns CDR1 SQVTM and CDR2 ANQGSEA. Making TCR beta cDNA involved 400 to 600 ng total RNA and a constant-region primer. It was through three nested multiplex PCR rounds of slightly modified ARM-PCR that TCR beta libraries arose. The first two PCR rounds, approximately 11 cycles each, used TRBV1-TRBV30 forward primers and a C-beta reverse primer. TCRdb analysed the multiplex PCR reads with MiXCR anew, one entry per CDR3 protein. Of some 30,000 distinct CDR3 sequences detected, about three quarters appear once; the ten largest clones hold about 35%. The data are from a study of tumor-infiltrating lymphocytes in primary liver carcinoma. Overall study: Staging placed the tumors at T1-T3 N0M0, and they measured about 4 to 10 cm across.

The receptor comes from a man aged 40-49 years with primary liver carcinoma and hepatitis B virus infection. J is TRBJ2-5 and V is TRBV29-1; possible D gene TRBD2, 5 bases. Sequencing was done on a sample of liver tumor tissue from sampling region 5. The subset: tumor region T5, tumor centre. For the CDR3, the DNA is TGCAGCTCCCTCACCGGAGGACTCGACGAGACCCAGTACTTT. This translates into CSSLTGGLDETQYF.